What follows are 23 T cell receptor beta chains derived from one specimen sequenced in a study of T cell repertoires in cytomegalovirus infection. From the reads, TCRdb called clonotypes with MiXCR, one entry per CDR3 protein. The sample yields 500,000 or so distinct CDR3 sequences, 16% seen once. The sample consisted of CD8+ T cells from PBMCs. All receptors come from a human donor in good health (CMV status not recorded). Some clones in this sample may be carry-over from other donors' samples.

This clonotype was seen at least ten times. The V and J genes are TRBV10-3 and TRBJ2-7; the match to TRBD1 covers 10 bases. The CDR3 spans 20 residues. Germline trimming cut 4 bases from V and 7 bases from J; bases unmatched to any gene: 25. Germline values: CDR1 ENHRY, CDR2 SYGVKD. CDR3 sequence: CAISGGSGTGENVWTWEQYF. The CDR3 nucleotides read TGTGCCATCAGTGGGGGTTCCGGGACAGGGGAAAACGTCTGGACTTGGGAGCAGTACTTC.

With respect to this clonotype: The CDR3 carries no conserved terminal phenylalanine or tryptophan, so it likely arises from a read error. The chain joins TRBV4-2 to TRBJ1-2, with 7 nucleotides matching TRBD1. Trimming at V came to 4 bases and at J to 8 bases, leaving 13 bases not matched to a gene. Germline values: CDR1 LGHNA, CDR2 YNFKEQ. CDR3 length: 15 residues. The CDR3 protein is CASSPPTGEGRGYTL. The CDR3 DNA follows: TGTGCCAGCAGCCCGCCCACAGGGGAGGGACGCGGCTACACCTTA.

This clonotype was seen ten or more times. The CDR3 loop reads CSVEARTGIPYEQYF. CDR3 nucleotides: TGCAGCGTTGAAGCCCGGACAGGGATCCCCTACGAGCAGTACTTC. The gene calls are TRBV29-1 and TRBJ2-7; 8 bases map to TRBD1. Trimming cost V 1 base and J 2 bases; bases outside gene matches: 7. Looked up from germline, CDR1 is SQVTM and CDR2 is ANQGSEA. The CDR3 is 15 residues long.

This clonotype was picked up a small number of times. CDR3 amino acids: CASRTWGAELRETQYF. CDR3 nucleotide sequence: TGTGCCAGCCGCACGTGGGGGGCCGAGCTGCGAGAGACCCAGTACTTC. The chain recombines TRBV2 with TRBJ2-5; D is tentatively TRBD1 or TRBD2 (6 bases each). Germline values: CDR1 SNHLY, CDR2 FYNNEI. The CDR3 length is 16 residues. V gave up 8 bases and J gave up 4 bases, with 23 bases separating them.

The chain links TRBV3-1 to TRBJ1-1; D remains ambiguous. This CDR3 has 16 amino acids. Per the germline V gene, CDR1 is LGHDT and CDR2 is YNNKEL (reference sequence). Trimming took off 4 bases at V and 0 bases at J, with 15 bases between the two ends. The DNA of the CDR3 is TGTGCCAGCAGCCCACCGTTTTACGGAGTGAACACTGAAGCTTTCTTT. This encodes CASSPPFYGVNTEAFF. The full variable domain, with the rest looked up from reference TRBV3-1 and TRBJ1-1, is DTAVSQTPKYLVTQMGNDKSIKCEQNLGHDTMYWYKQDSKKFLKIMFSYNNKELIINETVPNRFSPKSPDKAHLNLHINSLELGDSAVYFCASSPPFYGVNTEAFFGQGTRLTVV.

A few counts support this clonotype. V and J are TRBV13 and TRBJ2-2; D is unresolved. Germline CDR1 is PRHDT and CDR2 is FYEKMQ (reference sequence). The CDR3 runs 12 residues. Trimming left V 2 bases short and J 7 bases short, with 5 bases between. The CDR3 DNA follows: TGTGCCAGCAGCTTACACGTCGGGGAGCTGTTTTTT. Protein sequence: CASSLHVGELFF. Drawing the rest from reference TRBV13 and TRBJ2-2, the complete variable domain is AAGVIQSPRHLIKEKRETATLKCYPIPRHDTVYWYQQGPGQDPQFLISFYEKMQSDKGSIPDRFSAQQFSDYHSELNMSSLELGDSALYFCASSLHVGELFFGEGSRLTVL.

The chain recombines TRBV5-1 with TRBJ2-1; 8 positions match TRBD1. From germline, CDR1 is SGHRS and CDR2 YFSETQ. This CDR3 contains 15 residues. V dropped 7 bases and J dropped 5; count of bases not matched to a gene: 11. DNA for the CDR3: TGCGCCAGCGGGGTCTCGACAGGGGCGAACAATGAGCAGTTCTTC. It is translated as CASGVSTGANNEQFF.

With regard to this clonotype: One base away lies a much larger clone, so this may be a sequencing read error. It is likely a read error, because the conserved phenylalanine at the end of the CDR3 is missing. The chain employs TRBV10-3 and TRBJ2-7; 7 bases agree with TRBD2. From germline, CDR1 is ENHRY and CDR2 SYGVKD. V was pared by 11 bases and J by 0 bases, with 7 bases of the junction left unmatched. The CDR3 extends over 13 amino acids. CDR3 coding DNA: TGTGCCTCACACGGGGGGTCCTCCTACGAGCAGTACTTA. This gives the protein CASHGGSSYEQYL.

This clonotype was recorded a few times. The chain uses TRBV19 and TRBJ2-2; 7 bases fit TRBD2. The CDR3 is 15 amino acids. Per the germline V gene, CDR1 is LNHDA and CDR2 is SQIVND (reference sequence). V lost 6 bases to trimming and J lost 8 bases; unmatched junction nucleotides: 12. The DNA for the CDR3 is TGTGCCAGTAGGGAGGAGCGGGGCCTTGGAGGGGAGCTGTTTTTT. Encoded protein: CASREERGLGGELFF.

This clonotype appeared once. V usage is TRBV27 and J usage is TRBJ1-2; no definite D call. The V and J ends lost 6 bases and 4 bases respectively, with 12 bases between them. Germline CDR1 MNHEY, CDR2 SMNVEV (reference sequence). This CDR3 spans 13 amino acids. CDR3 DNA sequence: TGTGCCAGCAGAGGACCGTACCTCTATGGCTACACCTTC. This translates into CASRGPYLYGYTF.

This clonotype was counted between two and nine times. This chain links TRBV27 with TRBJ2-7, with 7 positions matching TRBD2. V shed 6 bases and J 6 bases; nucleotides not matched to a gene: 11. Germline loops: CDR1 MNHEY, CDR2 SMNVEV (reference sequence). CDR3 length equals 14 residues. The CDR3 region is CASSRGEFSSEQYF. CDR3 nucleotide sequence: TGTGCCAGCAGCCGGGGGGAGTTTTCTTCCGAGCAGTACTTC.

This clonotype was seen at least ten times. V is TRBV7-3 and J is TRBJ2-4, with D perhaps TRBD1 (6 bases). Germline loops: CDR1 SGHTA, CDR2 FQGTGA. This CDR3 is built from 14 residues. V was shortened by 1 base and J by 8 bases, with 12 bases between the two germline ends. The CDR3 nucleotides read TGTGCCAGCAGCTTAAACGCAGGGGATGACATTCAGTACTTC. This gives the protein CASSLNAGDDIQYF. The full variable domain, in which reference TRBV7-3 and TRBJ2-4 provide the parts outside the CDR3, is GAGVSQTPSNKVTEKGKYVELRCDPISGHTALYWYRQSLGQGPEFLIYFQGTGAADDSGLPNDRFFAVRPEGSVSTLKIQRTERGDSAVYLCASSLNAGDDIQYFGAGTRLSVL.

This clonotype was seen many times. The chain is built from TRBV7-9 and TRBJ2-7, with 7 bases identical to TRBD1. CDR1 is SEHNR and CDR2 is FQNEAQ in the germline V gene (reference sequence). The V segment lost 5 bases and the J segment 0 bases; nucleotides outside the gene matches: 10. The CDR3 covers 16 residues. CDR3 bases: TGTGCCAGCAGCCCACCGGGACAGCCTCTCTCCTACGAGCAGTACTTC. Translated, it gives CASSPPGQPLSYEQYF.

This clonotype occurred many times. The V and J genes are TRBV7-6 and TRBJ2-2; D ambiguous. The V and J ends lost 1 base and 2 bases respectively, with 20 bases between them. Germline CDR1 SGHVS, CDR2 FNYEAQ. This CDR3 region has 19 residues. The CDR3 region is CASSLVEAFNSQNTGELFF. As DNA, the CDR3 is TGTGCCAGCAGCTTAGTAGAGGCGTTCAACAGCCAAAACACCGGGGAGCTGTTTTTT.

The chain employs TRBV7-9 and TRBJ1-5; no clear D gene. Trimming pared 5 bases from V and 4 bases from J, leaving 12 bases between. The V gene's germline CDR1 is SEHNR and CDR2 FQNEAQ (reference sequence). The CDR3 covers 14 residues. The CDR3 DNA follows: TGTGCCAGCAGCCCCGACCTGGGAAATCAGCCCCAGCATTTT. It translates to CASSPDLGNQPQHF.

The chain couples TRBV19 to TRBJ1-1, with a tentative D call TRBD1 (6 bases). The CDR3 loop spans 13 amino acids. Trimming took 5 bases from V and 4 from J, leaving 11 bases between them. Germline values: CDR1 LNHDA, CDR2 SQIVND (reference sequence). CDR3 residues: CASSQRTVTEAFF. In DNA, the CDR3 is TGTGCCAGTAGTCAAAGGACAGTCACTGAAGCTTTCTTT. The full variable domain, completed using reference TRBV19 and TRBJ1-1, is DGGITQSPKYLFRKEGQNVTLSCEQNLNHDAMYWYRQDPGQGLRLIYYSQIVNDFQKGDIAEGYSVSREKKESFPLTVTSAQKNPTAFYLCASSQRTVTEAFFGQGTRLTVV.

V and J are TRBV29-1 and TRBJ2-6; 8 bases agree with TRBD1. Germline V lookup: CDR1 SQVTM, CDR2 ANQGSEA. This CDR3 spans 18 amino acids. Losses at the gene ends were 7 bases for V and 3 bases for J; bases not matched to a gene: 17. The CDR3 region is CSALPVGQDRHGANVLTF. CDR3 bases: TGCAGCGCTTTGCCGGTGGGACAGGACCGTCATGGGGCCAACGTCCTGACTTTC.

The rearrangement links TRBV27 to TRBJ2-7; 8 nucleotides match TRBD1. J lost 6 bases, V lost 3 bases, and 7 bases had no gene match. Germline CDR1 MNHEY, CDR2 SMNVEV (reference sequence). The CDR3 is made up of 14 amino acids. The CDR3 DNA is TGTGCCAGCAGTTTCGGGGGTACAGGGGGCGAGCAGTACTTC. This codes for CASSFGGTGGEQYF.

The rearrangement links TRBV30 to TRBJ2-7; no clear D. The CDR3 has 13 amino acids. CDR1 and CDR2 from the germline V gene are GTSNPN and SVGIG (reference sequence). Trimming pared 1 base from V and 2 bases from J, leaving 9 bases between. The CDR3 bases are TGTGCCTGGAGTGGGGGTACTACCTACGAGCAGTACTTC. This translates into CAWSGGTTYEQYF.

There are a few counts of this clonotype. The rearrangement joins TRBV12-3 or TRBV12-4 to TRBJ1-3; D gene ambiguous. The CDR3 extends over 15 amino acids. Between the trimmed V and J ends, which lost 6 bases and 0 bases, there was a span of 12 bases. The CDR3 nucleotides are TGTGCCAGCAGGATTCTAATAAGCTCTGGAAACACCATATATTTT. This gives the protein CASRILISSGNTIYF.

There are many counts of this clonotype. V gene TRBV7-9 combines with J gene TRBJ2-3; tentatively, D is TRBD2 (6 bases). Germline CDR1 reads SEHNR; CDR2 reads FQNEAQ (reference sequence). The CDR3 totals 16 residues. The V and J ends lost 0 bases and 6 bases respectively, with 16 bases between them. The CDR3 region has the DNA TGTGCCAGCAGCTTAGCCCCGGGACTTAATGCGGATACGCAGTATTTT. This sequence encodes CASSLAPGLNADTQYF.

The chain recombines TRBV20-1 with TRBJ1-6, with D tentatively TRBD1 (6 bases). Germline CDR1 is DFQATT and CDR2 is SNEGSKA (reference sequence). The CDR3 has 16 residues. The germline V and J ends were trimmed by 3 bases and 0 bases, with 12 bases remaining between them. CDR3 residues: CSARGAFFSYNSPLHF. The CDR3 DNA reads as TGCAGTGCTAGGGGGGCCTTCTTCTCCTATAATTCACCCCTCCACTTT.

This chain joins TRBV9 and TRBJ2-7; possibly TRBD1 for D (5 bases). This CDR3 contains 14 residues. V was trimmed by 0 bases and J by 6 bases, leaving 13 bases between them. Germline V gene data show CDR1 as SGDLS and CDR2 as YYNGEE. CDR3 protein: CASSVGQGGSEQYF. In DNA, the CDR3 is TGTGCCAGCAGCGTAGGTCAGGGCGGAAGCGAGCAGTACTTC.